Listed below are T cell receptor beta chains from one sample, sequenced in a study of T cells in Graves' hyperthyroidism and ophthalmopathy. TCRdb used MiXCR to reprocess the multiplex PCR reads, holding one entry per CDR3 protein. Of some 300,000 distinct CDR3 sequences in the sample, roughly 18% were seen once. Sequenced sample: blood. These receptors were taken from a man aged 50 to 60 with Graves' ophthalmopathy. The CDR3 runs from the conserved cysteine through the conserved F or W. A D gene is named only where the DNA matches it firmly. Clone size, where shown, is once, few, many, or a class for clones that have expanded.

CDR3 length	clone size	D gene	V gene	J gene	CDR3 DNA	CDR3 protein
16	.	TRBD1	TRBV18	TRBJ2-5	TGTGCCAGCTCACCATTCGAAACCGGGACAGGGGAGACCCAGTACTTC	CASSPFETGTGETQYF
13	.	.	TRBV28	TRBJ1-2	TGTGCCAGCAGCCTTGACACAATCTATGGCTACACCTTC	CASSLDTIYGYTF
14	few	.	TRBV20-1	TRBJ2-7	TGCAGTATTCAAGGATGGGAGCATTCCTACGAGCAGTACTTC	CSIQGWEHSYEQYF
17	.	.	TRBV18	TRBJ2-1	TGTGCCAGCTCAGACACTAGTTCCTCGAGCTCCTACAATGAGCAGTTCTTC	CASSDTSSSSSYNEQFF
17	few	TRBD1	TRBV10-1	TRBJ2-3	TGCGCCAGCAGTGAATCCCCCGGGACAGGCGGTGCAGATACGCAGTATTTT	CASSESPGTGGADTQYF
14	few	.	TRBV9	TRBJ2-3	TGTGCCAGCAGTTCTCGAGATTACACAGATACGCAGTATTTT	CASSSRDYTDTQYF
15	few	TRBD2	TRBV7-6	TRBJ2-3	TGTGCCAGCAGCTTGAAGTCAGGCGGGGGTGTTACGCAGTATTTT	CASSLKSGGGVTQYF
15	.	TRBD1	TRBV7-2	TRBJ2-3	TGTGCCAGCAGCTTAGGACAGGGGGTCCGGAATACGCAGTATTTT	CASSLGQGVRNTQYF
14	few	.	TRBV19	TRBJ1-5	TGTGCCAGTAGTTTTGGGGGGGCTAATCAGCCCCAGCATTTT	CASSFGGANQPQHF
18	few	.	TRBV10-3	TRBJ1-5	TGTGCCATCAGTGGGACGGACGGAGGCAGCTATAGCAATCAGCCCCAGCATTTT	CAISGTDGGSYSNQPQHF
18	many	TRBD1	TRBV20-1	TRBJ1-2	TGCAGTGCTAGTAACGACTACCCCGGGACAGGATCTAACTATGGCTACACCTTC	CSASNDYPGTGSNYGYTF
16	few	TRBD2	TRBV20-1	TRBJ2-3	TGCAGTGCTAGCCCTTCTAGCGGGAGGGCCGTAGATACGCAGTATTTT	CSASPSSGRAVDTQYF
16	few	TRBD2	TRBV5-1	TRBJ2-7	TGCGCCAGCAGCTTAGGGCAGCCTAGCGGCCTCTACGAGCAGTACTTC	CASSLGQPSGLYEQYF
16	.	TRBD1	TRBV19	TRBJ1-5	TGTGCCAGTACTTGGGGGGACAGGGGAAATAATCAGCCCCAGCATTTT	CASTWGDRGNNQPQHF
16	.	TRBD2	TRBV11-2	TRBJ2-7	TGTGCCAGCAGCTTCGGGAGGCGCTCGAGCTCCTACGAGCAGTACTTC	CASSFGRRSSSYEQYF
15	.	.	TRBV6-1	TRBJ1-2	TGTGCCAGCAGTGAAGCTAGAGGGACTAACTATGGCTACACCTTC	CASSEARGTNYGYTF
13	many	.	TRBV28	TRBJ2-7	TGTGCCAGCAGAAGACAGTCGACCTACGAGCAGTACTTC	CASRRQSTYEQYF
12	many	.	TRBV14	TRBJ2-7	TGTGCCAGCAGCCAAGGGGCCTACGAGCAGTACTTC	CASSQGAYEQYF
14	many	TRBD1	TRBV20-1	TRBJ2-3	TGCAGTGCTAATCGGGACAGTAGCACAGATACGCAGTATTTT	CSANRDSSTDTQYF
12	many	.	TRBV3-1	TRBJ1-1	TGTGCCAGCAGCCAAGGGATTTATGAAGCTTTCTTT	CASSQGIYEAFF
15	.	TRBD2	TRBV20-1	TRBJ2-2	TGCAGTGCCCGGGGGCTAGCGGGAAAAACCGGGGAGCTGTTTTTT	CSARGLAGKTGELFF
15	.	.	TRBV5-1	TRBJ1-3	TGCGCCAGCAGCTTGAACAGCGTCTCTGGAAACACCATATATTTT	CASSLNSVSGNTIYF
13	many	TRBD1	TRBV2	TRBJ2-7	TGTGCCAGCAGTAAGGACAGGCTAAACGAGCAGTACTTC	CASSKDRLNEQYF
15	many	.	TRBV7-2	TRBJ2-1	TGTGCCAGCAGCTTACGGCGTAGAGCCTACAATGAGCAGTTCTTC	CASSLRRRAYNEQFF
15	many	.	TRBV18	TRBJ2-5	TGTGCCAGCTCACGTTCAGGGGGGAGCCGGGAGACCCAGTACTTC	CASSRSGGSRETQYF
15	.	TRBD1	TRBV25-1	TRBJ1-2	TGTGCCAGCAGTTCCGACAGGGGGCAAAACTATGGCTACACCTTC	CASSSDRGQNYGYTF
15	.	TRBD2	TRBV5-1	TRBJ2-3	TGCGCCAGCAGCCGGACTAGCGGGGGCACAGATACGCAGTATTTT	CASSRTSGGTDTQYF